This record covers a single TCR beta chain. The antigen is unknown. Sequencing was performed with immunoSEQ multiplex PCR; in TCRdb, only in-frame clones are kept and a portion is missing. Altogether about 40,000 clones are present, just under 90% being singletons, with the ten largest covering around 6.8%. The CDR3 has 16 amino acids. V lost 3 bases, J lost 3 bases, and 6 bases stayed unmatched. CDR1 and CDR2 from the germline V gene are WSHSY and SAAADI. This sample was taken from a study of graft-versus-host responses after intestinal transplantation. The wider study: Recipients received multivisceral, liver-intestinal, or isolated intestinal transplants. Among the recipients, all got anti-thymocyte globulin induction and then tacrolimus and steroids for around 3 years. Study outcomes and limitations: Declines in HvG clones occurring early post-transplant were associated with peak circulating GvH clone levels. Present in recipient marrow, GvH clones included some that appeared first in ileum or blood.

The chain couples TRBV10-2 to TRBJ2-2; TRBD1 agrees at 8 bases. This receptor was taken from a human patient who received an intestinal transplant, so some T cells may come from the graft donor. Sequences were derived from PBMCs, sampled less than 280 days after transplant. CDR3 loop: CASSDAGQAYTGELFF. The CDR3 DNA reads TGCGCCAGCAGTGATGCGGGACAGGCGTACACCGGGGAGCTGTTTTTT.